This is a list of T cell receptor beta chains from one sample in a study of cytomegalovirus exposure and HLA in healthy donors. Libraries were prepared by immunoSEQ multiplex PCR; TCRdb keeps only in-frame clonotypes and omits some of them. This table holds over 150,000 clones, less than 85% found once. The sample consisted of PBMCs. Every receptor here comes from a man aged 40-49 years in good health and CMV-seronegative. Both conserved end residues are part of each CDR3. The D gene is left open where the match is weak. Some rows mark clone size as missing; the rest say once, few, many or name a class of expanded clone.

clone_size: .
j_call: TRBJ2-7
d_call: .
v_call: TRBV28
cdr3_nt: TGTGCCAGCAGTTCCTCCGGACAGCATTCCTACGAGCAGTACTTC
cdr3_aa: CASSSSGQHSYEQYF

clone_size: .
j_call: TRBJ1-2
d_call: TRBD1
v_call: TRBV10-1
cdr3_nt: TGCGCCAGCAGCCCGGACAGGGAGGGGGCTCGGGGCTACACCTTC
cdr3_aa: CASSPDREGARGYTF

clone_size: .
j_call: TRBJ2-2
d_call: .
v_call: TRBV6-4
cdr3_nt: TGTGCCAGCAGTGACTCGATGGGGGCTGGCGGGGAGCTGTTTTTT
cdr3_aa: CASSDSMGAGGELFF

clone_size: .
j_call: TRBJ1-1
d_call: .
v_call: TRBV4-2
cdr3_nt: TGTGCCAGCAGCCAAGATGGGCGGAACACTGAAGCTTTCTTT
cdr3_aa: CASSQDGRNTEAFF

clone_size: .
j_call: TRBJ2-7
d_call: .
v_call: TRBV2
cdr3_nt: TGTGCCAGCGTCCGGGAGACCTACGAGCAGTACTTC
cdr3_aa: CASVRETYEQYF

clone_size: .
j_call: TRBJ2-2
d_call: TRBD1
v_call: TRBV10-3
cdr3_nt: TGTGCCTCTTACTCCGGGACAGGGACGAACACCGGGGAGCTGTTTTTT
cdr3_aa: CASYSGTGTNTGELFF

clone_size: .
j_call: TRBJ1-6
d_call: TRBD1
v_call: TRBV15
cdr3_nt: TGTGCCACCAGCAGGGACAGGGTGGCTTCACCCCTCCACTTT
cdr3_aa: CATSRDRVASPLHF

clone_size: few
j_call: TRBJ1-1
d_call: .
v_call: TRBV7-3
cdr3_nt: TGTGCCAGCAGAGGACGGGGGGGTTCTTTCGCTGAAGCTTTCTTT
cdr3_aa: CASRGRGGSFAEAFF

clone_size: .
j_call: TRBJ2-7
d_call: .
v_call: TRBV6-5
cdr3_nt: TGTGCCAGCAGTTACATTGGGGGGGCGTCCTACGAGCAGTACTTC
cdr3_aa: CASSYIGGASYEQYF

clone_size: .
j_call: TRBJ1-1
d_call: TRBD1
v_call: TRBV5-4
cdr3_nt: TGTGCCAGCAGCTTCGAGGGGGCTACAATGTTAATGAACACTGAAGCTTTCTTT
cdr3_aa: CASSFEGATMLMNTEAFF

clone_size: .
j_call: TRBJ2-1
d_call: .
v_call: TRBV5-6
cdr3_nt: TGTGCCAGCAGCTTGGCTAGTGCTAATGAGCAGTTCTTC
cdr3_aa: CASSLASANEQFF

clone_size: .
j_call: TRBJ1-2
d_call: TRBD1
v_call: TRBV6-5
cdr3_nt: TGTGCCAGCAGTTACCAGGGGGCGGGGGGCTACACCTTC
cdr3_aa: CASSYQGAGGYTF

clone_size: .
j_call: TRBJ1-1
d_call: .
v_call: TRBV16
cdr3_nt: TGTGCCAGCAGCCTTCAGGTCGGGAATTTGAACACTGAAGCTTTCTTT
cdr3_aa: CASSLQVGNLNTEAFF

clone_size: .
j_call: TRBJ1-3
d_call: .
v_call: TRBV5-5
cdr3_nt: TGTGCCAGCAGCTTGACGGGGAGTGGAAACACCATATATTTT
cdr3_aa: CASSLTGSGNTIYF

clone_size: .
j_call: TRBJ2-2
d_call: .
v_call: TRBV10-3
cdr3_nt: TGTGCCATCAGTATGACTAGTTCCGGGGAGCTGTTTTTT
cdr3_aa: CAISMTSSGELFF

clone_size: .
j_call: TRBJ1-4
d_call: TRBD1
v_call: TRBV7-2
cdr3_nt: TGTGCCAGCAGCTTTACAGGGGTGAGAGAAAAACTGTTTTTT
cdr3_aa: CASSFTGVREKLFF

clone_size: once
j_call: TRBJ2-7
d_call: TRBD1
v_call: TRBV10-3
cdr3_nt: TGTGCCATCAAACCGGGACAGAGCTACGAGCAGTACTTC
cdr3_aa: CAIKPGQSYEQYF

clone_size: few
j_call: TRBJ1-4
d_call: TRBD1
v_call: TRBV4-3
cdr3_nt: TGCGCCAGCAGCCAGGGACAGGGTGCTGAAAAACTGTTTTTT
cdr3_aa: CASSQGQGAEKLFF

clone_size: .
j_call: TRBJ2-7
d_call: .
v_call: TRBV4-1
cdr3_nt: TGCGCCAGCAGCCAAGACACCCACGGAGACTACGAGCAGTACTTC
cdr3_aa: CASSQDTHGDYEQYF

clone_size: .
j_call: TRBJ1-2
d_call: .
v_call: TRBV4-2
cdr3_nt: TGTGCCAGCAGCCAAGACGTCTTCGGGGGATGGGCTGGTGGCTACACCTTC
cdr3_aa: CASSQDVFGGWAGGYTF

clone_size: few
j_call: TRBJ2-1
d_call: .
v_call: TRBV19
cdr3_nt: TGTGCCAGTACGGCGGCGCTCGGAAATGAGCAGTTCTTC
cdr3_aa: CASTAALGNEQFF

clone_size: .
j_call: TRBJ2-5
d_call: TRBD2
v_call: TRBV28
cdr3_nt: TGTGCCAGCAGACAGCGGGGGGGACGAGGTCAAGAGACCCAGTACTTC
cdr3_aa: CASRQRGGRGQETQYF

clone_size: .
j_call: TRBJ2-4
d_call: .
v_call: TRBV6-5
cdr3_nt: TGTGCCATCAAAGGGGTCGGAACCAAAAACATTCAGTACTTC
cdr3_aa: CAIKGVGTKNIQYF

clone_size: few
j_call: TRBJ2-3
d_call: TRBD1
v_call: TRBV7-9
cdr3_nt: TGTGCCAGCAGCTTAGGACAGGGGGACACAGATACGCAGTATTTT
cdr3_aa: CASSLGQGDTDTQYF

clone_size: .
j_call: TRBJ2-7
d_call: .
v_call: TRBV9
cdr3_nt: TGTGCCAGCAGCCCACGTGCCGCTACCTACGAGCAGTACTTC
cdr3_aa: CASSPRAATYEQYF

clone_size: .
j_call: TRBJ1-2
d_call: TRBD1
v_call: TRBV9
cdr3_nt: TGTGCCAGCAGCGTACCGGGGACAGTTTCGGGCTACACCTTC
cdr3_aa: CASSVPGTVSGYTF

clone_size: few
j_call: TRBJ2-7
d_call: .
v_call: TRBV10-1
cdr3_nt: TGCGCCAGCAGTGAGGGCAGCTCCTACGAGCAGTACTTC
cdr3_aa: CASSEGSSYEQYF

clone_size: .
j_call: TRBJ1-1
d_call: TRBD1
v_call: TRBV6-5
cdr3_nt: TGTGCCAGCAGTCCACAGGGGGCGAACACTGAAGCTTTCTTT
cdr3_aa: CASSPQGANTEAFF

clone_size: .
j_call: TRBJ2-6
d_call: .
v_call: TRBV19
cdr3_nt: TGTGCCGGTTCCCCGGGAGCCTCTGGGGCCAACGTCCTGACTTTC
cdr3_aa: CAGSPGASGANVLTF

clone_size: .
j_call: TRBJ1-5
d_call: .
v_call: TRBV2
cdr3_nt: TGTGCCAGCAGTGACCTCTCGGACATACATCAGCCCCAGCATTTT
cdr3_aa: CASSDLSDIHQPQHF

clone_size: .
j_call: TRBJ1-2
d_call: .
v_call: TRBV7-3
cdr3_nt: TGTGCCAGCAGCTTAACAGGGGGCTATGGCTACACCTTC
cdr3_aa: CASSLTGGYGYTF

clone_size: few
j_call: TRBJ1-4
d_call: .
v_call: TRBV7-6
cdr3_nt: TGTGCCAGCAGCCCCTTGGGAGGCCTTAATGAAAAACTGTTTTTT
cdr3_aa: CASSPLGGLNEKLFF

clone_size: .
j_call: TRBJ2-1
d_call: TRBD2
v_call: TRBV10-2
cdr3_nt: TGCGCCAGCTCTCCGGGACTAGCGGGTTCCTACAATGAGCAGTTCTTC
cdr3_aa: CASSPGLAGSYNEQFF

clone_size: .
j_call: TRBJ1-2
d_call: TRBD1
v_call: TRBV10-3
cdr3_nt: TGTGCCATCAGCCTAACAGGGGCCGCCGCCGATAACTTC
cdr3_aa: CAISLTGAAADNF

clone_size: .
j_call: TRBJ1-1
d_call: TRBD1
v_call: TRBV30
cdr3_nt: TGTGCCTGGAGATACCAGGGGGCGGCTTTCTTC
cdr3_aa: CAWRYQGAAFF

clone_size: .
j_call: TRBJ1-1
d_call: .
v_call: TRBV5-6
cdr3_nt: TGTGCCAGCAGCCGCTCGCAGGACGGGGACCGGGGGGTGAACACTGAAGCTTTCTTT
cdr3_aa: CASSRSQDGDRGVNTEAFF

clone_size: .
j_call: TRBJ2-1
d_call: .
v_call: TRBV7-3
cdr3_nt: TGTGCCAGCAGCTTAAAACGGGCCGGAGGACCGAATGAGCAGTTCTTC
cdr3_aa: CASSLKRAGGPNEQFF

clone_size: .
j_call: TRBJ2-7
d_call: .
v_call: TRBV7-2
cdr3_nt: TGTGCCAGCAGCTTAGCACTCTACGAGCAGTACTTC
cdr3_aa: CASSLALYEQYF

clone_size: .
j_call: TRBJ2-7
d_call: TRBD2
v_call: TRBV7-9
cdr3_nt: TGTGCCAGCAGCTTACGGGGGGGTCCCCACGAGCAGTACTTC
cdr3_aa: CASSLRGGPHEQYF

clone_size: .
j_call: TRBJ1-6
d_call: .
v_call: TRBV7-2
cdr3_nt: TGTGCCAGCAGCAAAGAAGGGACCGGGAGGAATTCACCCCTCCACTTT
cdr3_aa: CASSKEGTGRNSPLHF

clone_size: once
j_call: TRBJ1-2
d_call: .
v_call: TRBV5-6
cdr3_nt: TGTGCCAGCAGCGTTGAGTGGTATGGCTACACCTTC
cdr3_aa: CASSVEWYGYTF

clone_size: .
j_call: TRBJ1-2
d_call: .
v_call: TRBV14
cdr3_nt: TGTGCCCTTCTGAGGGTGAACTACTATGGCTACACCTTC
cdr3_aa: CALLRVNYYGYTF

clone_size: .
j_call: TRBJ2-7
d_call: TRBD1
v_call: TRBV4-3
cdr3_nt: TGCGCCAGCAGCCAACAGCACAGGGGGCTCGGCGAGCAGTACTTC
cdr3_aa: CASSQQHRGLGEQYF

clone_size: once
j_call: TRBJ1-6
d_call: .
v_call: TRBV28
cdr3_nt: TGTGCCAGCGTTGGGAGTATTCATTCACCCCTCCACTTT
cdr3_aa: CASVGSIHSPLHF

clone_size: .
j_call: TRBJ1-6
d_call: .
v_call: TRBV15
cdr3_nt: TGTGCCACCAGCAGAGATCAGAATTCACCCCTCCACTTT
cdr3_aa: CATSRDQNSPLHF

clone_size: .
j_call: TRBJ1-6
d_call: TRBD1
v_call: TRBV9
cdr3_nt: TGTGCCAGCAGCGTAGACGGCCAGGGGGATTCACCCCTCCACTTT
cdr3_aa: CASSVDGQGDSPLHF

clone_size: once
j_call: TRBJ2-2
d_call: .
v_call: TRBV11-3
cdr3_nt: TGTGCCAGCAGCCCCCTCAACACCGGGGAGCTGTTTTTT
cdr3_aa: CASSPLNTGELFF

clone_size: .
j_call: TRBJ2-6
d_call: .
v_call: TRBV30
cdr3_nt: TGTGCCTGGATCACAGACTCTGGGGCCAACGTCCTGACTTTC
cdr3_aa: CAWITDSGANVLTF

clone_size: .
j_call: TRBJ2-3
d_call: .
v_call: TRBV6-1
cdr3_nt: TGTGCCAGCAGTGTGTTTCAGGTCACAGATACGCAGTATTTT
cdr3_aa: CASSVFQVTDTQYF

clone_size: .
j_call: TRBJ2-5
d_call: TRBD2
v_call: TRBV4-2
cdr3_nt: TGTGCCAGCAGCCAAGTGGGGGTCGGGGGGGCTGAAGAGACCCAGTACTTC
cdr3_aa: CASSQVGVGGAEETQYF

clone_size: .
j_call: TRBJ2-5
d_call: .
v_call: TRBV7-9
cdr3_nt: TGTGCCAGCAGCTTAGGGGAGGTGGATTTGGAGACCCAGTACTTC
cdr3_aa: CASSLGEVDLETQYF

clone_size: once
j_call: TRBJ2-2
d_call: TRBD1
v_call: TRBV4-1
cdr3_nt: TGCGCCAGCAGCCTCCTTTCCCCAGGGGGTTGGACCGGGGAGCTGTTTTTT
cdr3_aa: CASSLLSPGGWTGELFF